One sample yielded the 21 T cell receptor beta chains listed below, sequenced in a study of neurological immune-mediated disorders. Documented time point: longitudinal time-point 3. TCRdb processed the 5' RACE reads anew with MiXCR; each CDR3 protein has one entry. The sample yields under 130,000 distinct CDR3 sequences, roughly a tenth seen once. The sequencing sample was made of PBMCs. The source is a female donor with HTLV-1-associated myelopathy (HAM/TSP).

As to this clonotype: A much more abundant neighbour one base away suggests this may be a read error. The rearrangement joins TRBV20-1 to TRBJ2-2, with D possibly being TRBD1 (6 bases). V was clipped by 7 bases and J by 2 bases, with 14 bases between them. CDR3 length equals 14 residues. Looked up from germline, CDR1 is DFQATT and CDR2 is SNEGSKA (reference sequence). The CDR3 region has the DNA TGCAGTGTTAACGACAGGTCTAACACCGGGGAGCTGTTTTTT. Its translation: CSVNDRSNTGELFF.

The rearrangement joins TRBV29-1 to TRBJ1-2; D not certain. Germline-derived CDR1 and CDR2 are SQVTM and ANQGSEA. Between the trimmed V and J ends, which lost 4 bases and 8 bases, there was a span of 14 bases. The CDR3 runs 12 residues. CDR3 sequence: CSVVEFMWGYTF. For the CDR3, the DNA is TGCAGCGTTGTTGAGTTTATGTGGGGCTACACCTTC.

There are many counts of this clonotype. This chain uses TRBV12-3 or TRBV12-4 with TRBJ1-1, with D hard to call. The CDR3 totals 15 residues. Trimming took off 5 bases at V and 2 bases at J, with 15 bases between the two ends. In DNA form, the CDR3 reads TGTGCCAGCAGTCCCTACGAGAGAAGAAACACTGAAGCTTTCTTT. It is translated as CASSPYERRNTEAFF.

This clonotype was observed many times. The chain recombines TRBV5-6 with TRBJ2-4; the D is unclear. V was cut by 0 bases and J by 3 bases, with 1 base left in between. CDR3 length: 12 residues. Germline V gene sequence: CDR1 SGHDT, CDR2 YYEEEE. DNA of the CDR3: TGTGCCAGCAGCTTGGGCAAAAACATTCAGTACTTC. Amino acids: CASSLGKNIQYF.

This clonotype was counted ten times or more. The genes are TRBV5-1 and TRBJ2-1; 7 bases are shared with TRBD2. This CDR3 is built from 16 residues. From germline, CDR1 is SGHRS and CDR2 YFSETQ. V shed 0 bases, J shed 3 bases, and the junction held 6 bases outside the gene matches. The CDR3 DNA reads TGCGCCAGCAGCTTGGGCCCGGGGGAGGGCTACAATGAGCAGTTCTTC. It yields the protein CASSLGPGEGYNEQFF.

This clonotype was detected only a few times. The rearrangement uses TRBV10-3 and TRBJ2-3; tentative D call: TRBD1 (6 bases). Germline values: CDR1 ENHRY, CDR2 SYGVKD. Trimming took off 7 bases at V and 0 bases at J, with 17 bases between the two ends. The CDR3 has 16 residues. CDR3 nucleotide sequence: TGTGCCATCATGTCCAAGGACAGAAGAAGCACAGATACGCAGTATTTT. Translation gives CAIMSKDRRSTDTQYF.

The chain carries TRBV20-1 and TRBJ2-7; D remains ambiguous. The V end was cut by 6 bases, the J end by 5 bases, with 11 bases between. CDR3 length: 11 residues. Germline assignment: CDR1 DFQATT and CDR2 SNEGSKA (reference sequence). In DNA form, the CDR3 reads TGCAGTGCCCATGAAAGGGACGAGCAGTACTTC. Protein product: CSAHERDEQYF.

This clonotype was recorded many times. The CDR3 region is CASSPSFRGGSYNEQFF. CDR3 nucleotide sequence: TGTGCCAGCAGCCCGTCATTCAGGGGGGGCTCCTACAATGAGCAGTTCTTC. This chain connects TRBV27 to TRBJ2-1; D possibly uses TRBD1 or TRBD2 (7 bases each). In germline, CDR1 is MNHEY, CDR2 SMNVEV (reference sequence). The CDR3 is 17 residues long. V shed 6 bases and J shed 0 bases, with 18 bases lying between them.

This clonotype occurred many times. The chain recombines TRBV7-9 with TRBJ1-4, with a weak D call TRBD1 (5 bases). The CDR3 consists of 15 residues. The ends were cut back, 1 base at V and 7 bases at J, with 13 bases in the middle. CDR1 and CDR2 (germline): SEHNR, FQNEAQ (reference sequence). CDR3 nucleotides: TGTGCCAGCAGCTTAGTTGCGGGGGATGGTGAAAAACTGTTTTTT. The encoded protein is CASSLVAGDGEKLFF.

This clonotype was found many times. The chain links TRBV20-1 to TRBJ2-5, with TRBD2 identical over 16 bases. The CDR3 is 18 amino acids. Looked up from germline, CDR1 is DFQATT and CDR2 is SNEGSKA (reference sequence). V shed 0 bases, J shed 4 bases, and the junction held 8 bases outside the gene matches. DNA for the CDR3: TGCAGTGCTAGAGAATCTGGGACTAGCGGGGGGGCTGGAGAGACCCAGTACTTC. Translation: CSARESGTSGGAGETQYF.

Ten or more counts support this clonotype. The chain uses TRBV29-1 and TRBJ2-1; no clear D. Trimming shortened V by 2 bases and J by 15 bases, and 17 bases separated the two germline ends. Germline V gives CDR1 SQVTM, CDR2 ANQGSEA. CDR3 length: 12 amino acids. CDR3 sequence reads: CSVELYGDSMFF. The CDR3 coding sequence is TGCAGCGTTGAACTCTACGGAGACTCTATGTTCTTC.

This clonotype was detected only a few times. The chain carries TRBV6-5 and TRBJ2-2; D gene unclear. Trimming stripped 6 bases from V and 11 bases from J, with 16 bases between. Germline CDR1 reads MNHEY; CDR2 reads SVGAGI. The CDR3 spans 13 residues. The CDR3 DNA reads TGTGCCAGCAGCCTGCAAGAACTCCGAGAGCTGTTTTTT. Translating it yields CASSLQELRELFF.

In this sample, this clonotype turned up many times. The chain uses TRBV24-1 and TRBJ2-3, with TRBD2 matching over 8 bases. The CDR3 totals 14 residues. J lost 8 bases, V lost 4 bases, and 7 bases had no gene match. Germline V gives CDR1 KGHDR, CDR2 SFDVKD. The CDR3 DNA reads as TGTGCCACCAGTGACGGGGGGGCGGTGGCTACGCAGTATTTT. It codes for CATSDGGAVATQYF.

In its sample, this clonotype was seen many times. The chain couples TRBV5-1 to TRBJ2-1; 9 bases are a match to TRBD1. Per germline, CDR1 SGHRS and CDR2 YFSETQ. Unmatched junction bases numbered 15, after V lost 4 bases and J lost 7 bases. The CDR3 spans 17 residues. CDR3 loop: CASSPVPPGQGGNEQFF. CDR3 DNA: TGCGCCAGCAGCCCGGTACCCCCGGGACAGGGAGGGAATGAGCAGTTCTTC.

This clonotype occurred many times. The rearrangement joins TRBV5-5 to TRBJ1-1; D perhaps matches TRBD1 (6 bases). Germline V CDR1 and CDR2: SGHKS, YYEKEE (reference sequence). V was trimmed by 4 bases and J by 1 base, leaving 17 bases between them. This CDR3 is 16 amino acids long. The chain's CDR3 is CASSLPTGKRNTEAFF. The CDR3 DNA reads TGTGCCAGCAGCCTACCAACAGGGAAAAGGAACACTGAAGCTTTCTTT. The entire variable domain, with the rest obtained from reference TRBV5-5 and TRBJ1-1, is as follows: DAGVTQSPTHLIKTRGQQVTLRCSPISGHKSVSWYQQVLGQGPQFIFQYYEKEERGRGNFPDRFSARQFPNYSSELNVNALLLGDSALYLCASSLPTGKRNTEAFFGQGTRLTVV.

Note on this clonotype: Just one base apart from a much larger clone, this may be a read error. This chain links TRBV5-1 with TRBJ1-2, with unresolved D. This CDR3 is built from 14 residues. Germline V gene data show CDR1 as SGHRS and CDR2 as YFSETQ. CDR3 region: CASSLVDDNYGYNF. The DNA for the CDR3 is TGCGCCAGCAGCTTAGTTGACGATAACTATGGCTACAACTTC. Full variable domain (missing parts from reference TRBV5-1 and TRBJ1-2): KAGVTQTPRYLIKTRGQQVTLSCSPISGHRSVSWYQQTPGQGLQFLFEYFSETQRNKGNFPGRFSGRQFSNSRSEMNVSTLELGDSALYLCASSLVDDNYGYNFGSGTRLTVV.

This clonotype has ten or more counts. This chain links TRBV18 with TRBJ1-5, with unresolved D. Per the germline V gene, CDR1 is KGHSH and CDR2 is LQKENI. The V end lost 0 bases, the J end lost 0 bases, and 9 bases lay between the germline ends. The CDR3 sequence is 16 residues long. The CDR3 sequence is CASSPPGEYSNQPQHF. CDR3 bases: TGTGCCAGCTCACCACCCGGGGAATATAGCAATCAGCCCCAGCATTTT.

For this clonotype: It may be a read error: a sequence one base away is much more abundant. The J gene is TRBJ2-3, the V gene TRBV7-2, with D unclear. There are 15 residues in the CDR3. V dropped 8 bases and J dropped 4 bases, with 19 bases sitting between them. Germline assignment: CDR1 SGHTA and CDR2 FQGNSA. The CDR3 bases are TGTGCCAGCTGCTCCCCGGATATCAAGGCAGATACGCAGTATTTT. Translated: CASCSPDIKADTQYF.

This clonotype has at least ten counts. The genes are TRBV20-1 and TRBJ2-3; 10 bases are shared with TRBD2. The germline V gene has CDR1 DFQATT and CDR2 SNEGSKA (reference sequence). The V and J ends lost 4 bases and 0 bases, in that order; junction bases with no gene match: 13. CDR3 length: 18 amino acids. In nucleotides, the CDR3 is TGCAGTGCTACCCCCGAGCGGGGGGGGTTTTCTAGCACAGATACGCAGTATTTT. Protein product: CSATPERGGFSSTDTQYF.

This clonotype was seen a handful of times. The V and J genes are TRBV19 and TRBJ2-7; 9 nucleotides align to TRBD1. V shed 5 bases, J shed 1 base, and the junction held 3 bases outside the gene matches. The CDR3 has 14 residues. The V gene's germline CDR1 is LNHDA and CDR2 SQIVND (reference sequence). CDR3 protein: CASSEQGASYEQYF. The CDR3 DNA reads as TGTGCCAGTAGTGAACAGGGGGCGTCCTACGAGCAGTACTTC. The whole variable domain, filled in from reference TRBV19 and TRBJ2-7, reads DGGITQSPKYLFRKEGQNVTLSCEQNLNHDAMYWYRQDPGQGLRLIYYSQIVNDFQKGDIAEGYSVSREKKESFPLTVTSAQKNPTAFYLCASSEQGASYEQYFGPGTRLTVT.

This clonotype was observed many times. The J gene is TRBJ2-3, the V gene TRBV20-1; TRBD2 matches 13 bases. Germline V CDR1 and CDR2: DFQATT, SNEGSKA (reference sequence). The V segment lost 5 bases and the J segment 2 bases; nucleotides outside the gene matches: 7. The CDR3 contains 16 residues. The CDR3 region is CSARKTSGGNTDTQYF. For the CDR3, the DNA is TGCAGTGCTCGAAAGACTAGCGGGGGGAACACAGATACGCAGTATTTT.